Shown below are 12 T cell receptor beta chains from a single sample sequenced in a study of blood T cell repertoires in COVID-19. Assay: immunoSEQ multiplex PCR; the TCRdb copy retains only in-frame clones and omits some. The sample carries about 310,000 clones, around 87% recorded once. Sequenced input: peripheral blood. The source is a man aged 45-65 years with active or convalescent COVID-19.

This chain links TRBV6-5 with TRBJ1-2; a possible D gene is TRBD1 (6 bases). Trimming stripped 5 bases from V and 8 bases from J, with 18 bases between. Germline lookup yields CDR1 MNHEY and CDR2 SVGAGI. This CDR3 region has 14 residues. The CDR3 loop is CASSTPGRGEGYTF. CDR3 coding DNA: TGTGCCAGCAGTACCCCGGGCAGGGGTGAGGGCTACACCTTC.

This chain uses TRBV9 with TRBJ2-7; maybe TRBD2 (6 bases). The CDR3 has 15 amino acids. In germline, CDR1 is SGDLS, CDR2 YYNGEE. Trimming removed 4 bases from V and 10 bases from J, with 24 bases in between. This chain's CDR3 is CASSTLGASGGEQYF. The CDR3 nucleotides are TGTGCCAGCAGCACCCTTGGCGCCTCCGGGGGTGAACAGTACTTC.

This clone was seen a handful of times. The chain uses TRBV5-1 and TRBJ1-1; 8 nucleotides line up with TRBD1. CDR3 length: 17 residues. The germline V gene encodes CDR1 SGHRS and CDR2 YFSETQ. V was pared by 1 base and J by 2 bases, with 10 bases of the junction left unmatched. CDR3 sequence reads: CASSLWGRGLTNTEAFF. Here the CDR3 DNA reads TGCGCCAGCAGCTTGTGGGGCAGGGGGCTTACTAACACTGAAGCTTTCTTT. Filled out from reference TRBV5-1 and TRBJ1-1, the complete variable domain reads KAGVTQTPRYLIKTRGQQVTLSCSPISGHRSVSWYQQTPGQGLQFLFEYFSETQRNKGNFPGRFSGRQFSNSRSEMNVSTLELGDSALYLCASSLWGRGLTNTEAFFGQGTRLTVV.

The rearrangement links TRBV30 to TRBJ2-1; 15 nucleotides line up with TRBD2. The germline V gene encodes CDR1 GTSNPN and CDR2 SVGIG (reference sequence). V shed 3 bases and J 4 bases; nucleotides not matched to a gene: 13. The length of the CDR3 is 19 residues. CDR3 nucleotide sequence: TGTGCCTGGAGCGGACTACCTCCCGGGACTAGCGGGGGGTACAATGAGCAGTTCTTC. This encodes CAWSGLPPGTSGGYNEQFF.

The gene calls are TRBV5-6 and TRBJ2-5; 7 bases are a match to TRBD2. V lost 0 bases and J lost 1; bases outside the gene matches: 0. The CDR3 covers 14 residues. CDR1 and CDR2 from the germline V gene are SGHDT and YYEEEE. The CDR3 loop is CASSLAGGQETQYF. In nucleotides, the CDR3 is TGTGCCAGCAGCTTGGCGGGGGGCCAAGAGACCCAGTACTTC.

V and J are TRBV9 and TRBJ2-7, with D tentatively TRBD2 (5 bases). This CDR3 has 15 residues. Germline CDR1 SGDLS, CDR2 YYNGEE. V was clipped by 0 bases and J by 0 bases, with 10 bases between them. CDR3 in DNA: TGTGCCAGCAGCGTAGACGGGGATGACTCCTACGAGCAGTACTTC. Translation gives CASSVDGDDSYEQYF.

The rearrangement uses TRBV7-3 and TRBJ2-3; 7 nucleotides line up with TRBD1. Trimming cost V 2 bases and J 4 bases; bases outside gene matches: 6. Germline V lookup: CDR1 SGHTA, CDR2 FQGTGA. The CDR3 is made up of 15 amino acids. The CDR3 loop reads CASSLVSTGADTQYF. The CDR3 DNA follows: TGTGCCAGCAGCTTAGTATCCACAGGGGCAGATACGCAGTATTTT.

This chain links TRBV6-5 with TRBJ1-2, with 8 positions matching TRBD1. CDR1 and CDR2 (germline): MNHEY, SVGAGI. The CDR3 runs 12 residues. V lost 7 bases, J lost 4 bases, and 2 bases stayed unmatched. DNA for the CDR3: TGTGCCAGCACTGGACAGGGCTATGGCTACACCTTC. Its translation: CASTGQGYGYTF.

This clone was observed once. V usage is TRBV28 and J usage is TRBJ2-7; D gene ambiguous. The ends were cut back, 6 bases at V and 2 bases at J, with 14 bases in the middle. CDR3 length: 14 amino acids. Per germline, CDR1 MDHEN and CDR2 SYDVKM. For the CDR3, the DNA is TGTGCCAGCAGCCTGTCTCCCACTACCTACGAGCAGTACTTC. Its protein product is CASSLSPTTYEQYF.

The CDR3 loop reads CASINRGGTEAFF. The CDR3 region has the DNA TGCGCCAGCATCAATAGGGGGGGCACTGAAGCTTTCTTT. The rearrangement uses TRBV5-1 and TRBJ1-1, with TRBD1 as a possible D gene (6 bases). Germline CDR1 is SGHRS and CDR2 is YFSETQ. CDR3 length: 13 residues. V was trimmed by 6 bases and J by 4 bases, leaving 13 bases between them.

CDR3 DNA: TGTGCCAGTAGTATAGATCCTCAGACTACCCCCCGGCAGACCGGGGAGCTGTTTTTT. It translates to CASSIDPQTTPRQTGELFF. The chain uses TRBV19 and TRBJ2-2; possibly TRBD2 for D (5 bases). Trimming pared 0 bases from V and 5 bases from J, leaving 22 bases between. Germline V gives CDR1 LNHDA, CDR2 SQIVND (reference sequence). This CDR3 spans 19 amino acids.

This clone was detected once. The DNA of the CDR3 is TGTGCCAGCAGCGTAGACCGCCCCCAGGGCACAGATACGCAGTATTTT. It translates to CASSVDRPQGTDTQYF. This chain connects TRBV9 to TRBJ2-3, with D unclear. Germline CDR1 and CDR2: SGDLS and YYNGEE. Trimming took off 0 bases at V and 1 base at J, with 12 bases between the two ends. The CDR3 runs 16 residues.